A selection of T cell receptor beta chains follows, all from one sample in a study of spatial heterogeneity in lung cancer. TCRdb processed the 5' RACE reads anew with MiXCR; each CDR3 protein has one entry. Among 25,000 to 35,000 distinct CDR3 sequences listed, approximately 8.4% were seen once. The starting material was PBMCs, obtained at surgery. The receptors come from a female donor with early-stage non-small cell lung cancer. CDR3s leave out the opening cysteine and the closing phenylalanine or tryptophan.

v_call,cdr3_aa
TRBV20-1,SARVRGTEAF
TRBV3-1,ASSQAVDTEAF
TRBV6-6,ASVGNYGYT
TRBV20-1,SAYRPTDTQY
TRBV19,ASSFTGKKLF
TRBV20-1,SARMAGQETQY
TRBV18,ASSPGTGGYEQY
TRBV24-1,ATSDWRGRTGELF
TRBV20-1,SARARFDEQY
TRBV2,ASSVLPAGSSYEQY